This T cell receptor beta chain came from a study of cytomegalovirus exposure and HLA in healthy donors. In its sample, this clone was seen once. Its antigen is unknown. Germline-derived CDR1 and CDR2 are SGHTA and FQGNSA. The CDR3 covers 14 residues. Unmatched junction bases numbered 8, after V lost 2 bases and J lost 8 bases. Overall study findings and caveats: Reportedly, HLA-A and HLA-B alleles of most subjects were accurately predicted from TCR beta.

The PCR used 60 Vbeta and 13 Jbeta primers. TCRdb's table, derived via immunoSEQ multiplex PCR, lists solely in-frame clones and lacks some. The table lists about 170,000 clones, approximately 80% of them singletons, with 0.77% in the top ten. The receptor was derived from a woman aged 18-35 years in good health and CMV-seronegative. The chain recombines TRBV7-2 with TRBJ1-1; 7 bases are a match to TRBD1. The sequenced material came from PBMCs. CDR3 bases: TGTGCCAGCAGCTTAACAGGGGACCTTTCGGAAGCTTTCTTT. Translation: CASSLTGDLSEAFF.